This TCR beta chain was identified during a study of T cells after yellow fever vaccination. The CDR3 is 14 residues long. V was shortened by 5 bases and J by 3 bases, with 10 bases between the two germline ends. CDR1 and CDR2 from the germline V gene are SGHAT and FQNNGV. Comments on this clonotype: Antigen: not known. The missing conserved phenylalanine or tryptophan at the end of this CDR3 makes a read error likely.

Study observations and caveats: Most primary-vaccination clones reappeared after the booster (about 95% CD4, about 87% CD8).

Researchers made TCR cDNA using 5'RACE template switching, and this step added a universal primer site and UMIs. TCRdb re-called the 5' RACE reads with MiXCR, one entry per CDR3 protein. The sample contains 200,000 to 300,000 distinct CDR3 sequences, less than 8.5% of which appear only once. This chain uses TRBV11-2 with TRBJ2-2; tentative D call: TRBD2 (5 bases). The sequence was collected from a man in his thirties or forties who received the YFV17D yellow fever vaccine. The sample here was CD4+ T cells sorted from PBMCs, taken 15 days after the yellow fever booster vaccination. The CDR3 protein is CASSPRDHTGELFL. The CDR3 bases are TGTGCCAGCAGCCCCCGGGATCACACCGGGGAGCTGTTTCTT.